Shown below are 30 T cell receptor beta chains from a single sample sequenced in a study of blood T cell repertoires in COVID-19. Only in-frame clones appear in the TCRdb table, and some are missing; sequencing was by immunoSEQ multiplex PCR. Of nearly 350,000 clones in the sample, about 93% were seen once. Source material: peripheral blood. These receptors all stem from a woman between 18 and 29 years old who had recovered from COVID-19.

The gene calls are TRBV10-3 and TRBJ2-3; 7 nucleotides align to TRBD2. Germline V CDR1 and CDR2: ENHRY, SYGVKD. V gave up 2 bases and J gave up 2 bases; unmatched junction bases: 13. The CDR3 consists of 18 residues. As DNA, the CDR3 is TGTGCCATCAGTGAGATCCCCGGGGGGAGGGGAGCCACAGATACGCAGTATTTT. This translates into CAISEIPGGRGATDTQYF.

The chain employs TRBV5-1 and TRBJ2-1; 7 positions match TRBD2. From germline, CDR1 is SGHRS and CDR2 YFSETQ. The length of the CDR3 is 15 residues. V lost 4 bases to trimming and J lost 3 bases; unmatched junction nucleotides: 7. The CDR3 sequence: CASSQDPGGYNEQFF. CDR3 nucleotide sequence: TGCGCCAGCAGCCAAGACCCGGGAGGCTACAATGAGCAGTTCTTC.

The chain joins TRBV7-9 to TRBJ1-6; 11 positions agree with TRBD1. Germline V lookup: CDR1 SEHNR, CDR2 FQNEAQ (reference sequence). The V gene end was trimmed by 5 bases and the J gene end by 5 bases; junction bases not matched to a gene: 14. The CDR3 is 19 amino acids. The CDR3 here is CASSPRDRGTHPNNSPLHF. The CDR3 DNA is TGTGCCAGCAGCCCCCGGGACAGGGGGACCCACCCCAATAATTCACCCCTCCACTTT. Combining the CDR3 with reference TRBV7-9 and TRBJ1-6 gives the whole variable domain DTGVSQNPRHKITKRGQNVTFRCDPISEHNRLYWYRQTLGQGPEFLTYFQNEAQLEKSRLLSDRFSAERPKGSFSTLEIQRTEQGDSAMYLCASSPRDRGTHPNNSPLHFGNGTRLTVT.

The rearrangement links TRBV2 to TRBJ2-5; 8 bases line up with TRBD1. V dropped 6 bases and J dropped 5; count of bases not matched to a gene: 5. The germline gives CDR1 SNHLY, CDR2 FYNNEI. CDR3 length: 13 residues. CDR3 amino acids: CASRRQGSETQYF. CDR3 in DNA: TGTGCCAGCAGGCGACAGGGGTCGGAGACCCAGTACTTC.

The chain joins TRBV15 to TRBJ2-1, with D maybe TRBD2 (6 bases). Germline CDR1 is LNHNV and CDR2 is YYDKDF (reference sequence). Trimming shortened V by 0 bases and J by 6 bases, and 12 bases separated the two germline ends. The CDR3 contains 15 residues. The CDR3 spells CATSRDREWANEQFF. The DNA for the CDR3 is TGTGCCACCAGCAGAGACCGGGAGTGGGCCAATGAGCAGTTCTTC.

The chain joins TRBV30 to TRBJ2-1; TRBD1 is a possible D gene (6 bases). The CDR3 is made up of 14 amino acids. V was cut by 4 bases and J by 3 bases, with 13 bases left in between. In germline, CDR1 is GTSNPN, CDR2 SVGIG (reference sequence). CDR3 in DNA: TGTGCCTGGACAGGGGCAGGACGCTACAATGAGCAGTTCTTC. It yields the protein CAWTGAGRYNEQFF.

The V gene is TRBV9, the J gene TRBJ1-2; 8 bases line up with TRBD1. CDR3 length equals 16 residues. The V and J ends lost 0 bases and 2 bases, in that order; junction bases with no gene match: 6. The germline V gene has CDR1 SGDLS and CDR2 YYNGEE. Written as DNA, the CDR3 is TGTGCCAGCAGCGTAGCTGGGGCAGGGGGCAACTATGGCTACACCTTC. It encodes CASSVAGAGGNYGYTF. Complete variable domain (other parts from reference TRBV9 and TRBJ1-2): DSGVTQTPKHLITATGQRVTLRCSPRSGDLSVYWYQQSLDQGLQFLIQYYNGEERAKGNILERFSAQQFPDLHSELNLSSLELGDSALYFCASSVAGAGGNYGYTFGSGTRLTVV.

This clone was observed a few times. The V gene is TRBV30, the J gene TRBJ1-2; 11 bases fit TRBD1. V lost 4 bases and J lost 10; bases outside the gene matches: 5. The CDR3 has 12 residues. Per the germline V gene, CDR1 is GTSNPN and CDR2 is SVGIG (reference sequence). This CDR3 reads CAWTGTGGHYTF. The CDR3 DNA sequence: TGTGCCTGGACTGGGACAGGGGGACACTACACCTTC.

The chain joins TRBV7-2 to TRBJ2-7, with TRBD2 identical over 7 bases. Per the germline V gene, CDR1 is SGHTA and CDR2 is FQGNSA. CDR3 size: 12 residues. The ends lost 5 bases at V and 6 bases at J; junction bases unmatched: 4. CDR3 sequence: CASSVPGGEQYV. The CDR3 region has the DNA TGTGCCAGCAGCGTGCCGGGGGGCGAGCAGTACGTC.

The rearrangement uses TRBV3-1 (or the pseudogene TRBV3-2) and TRBJ2-2; possibly TRBD1 for D (6 bases). Trimming pared 3 bases from V and 0 bases from J, leaving 8 bases between. Germline assignment: CDR1 LGHDT and CDR2 YNNKEL (reference sequence). CDR3 length equals 15 residues. The CDR3 sequence: CASSHGTTNTGELFF. The DNA for the CDR3 is TGTGCCAGCAGCCACGGGACAACGAACACCGGGGAGCTGTTTTTT.

On this clone itself: Different DNA sequences within this sample yield the same CDR3. This chain links TRBV19 with TRBJ1-2, with D uncertain. V was shortened by 1 base and J by 1 base, with 7 bases between the two germline ends. In germline, CDR1 is LNHDA, CDR2 SQIVND (reference sequence). The CDR3 has 14 residues. DNA of the CDR3: TGTGCCAGTAGTATAGGTCGGGTTAACTATGGCTACACCTTC. Translated, it gives CASSIGRVNYGYTF. The variable domain in full, with the rest retrieved from reference TRBV19 and TRBJ1-2, is DGGITQSPKYLFRKEGQNVTLSCEQNLNHDAMYWYRQDPGQGLRLIYYSQIVNDFQKGDIAEGYSVSREKKESFPLTVTSAQKNPTAFYLCASSIGRVNYGYTFGSGTRLTVV.

The chain is built from TRBV29-1 and TRBJ2-7; no clear D gene. CDR1 and CDR2 from the germline V gene are SQVTM and ANQGSEA. The CDR3 consists of 8 residues. As DNA, the CDR3 is TGCGGAGAGTACGAGCAGTACGTC. Its translation: CGEYEQYV.

This clone showed up just once. The rearrangement links TRBV7-2 to TRBJ2-5, with D unclear. The CDR3 extends over 13 amino acids. Germline CDR1 SGHTA, CDR2 FQGNSA. V was pared by 0 bases and J by 5 bases, with 7 bases between. CDR3 in amino acids: CASSLATTETQYF. CDR3 bases: TGTGCCAGCAGCTTAGCTACCACTGAGACCCAGTACTTC.

The chain recombines TRBV6-2 or TRBV6-3 with TRBJ2-7, with D perhaps TRBD1 (6 bases). The germline V gene has CDR1 MNHEY and CDR2 SVGEGT. The CDR3 runs to 13 residues. Trimming shortened V by 6 bases and J by 2 bases, and 11 bases separated the two germline ends. The CDR3 here is CASSLDSAYEQYV. The DNA for the CDR3 is TGTGCCAGCAGCCTGGACAGCGCCTACGAGCAGTACGTC.

V usage is TRBV27 and J usage is TRBJ1-5, with D unclear. V was cut by 0 bases and J by 7 bases, with 7 bases left in between. The CDR3 contains 13 residues. Germline V gene sequence: CDR1 MNHEY, CDR2 SMNVEV (reference sequence). The CDR3 sequence: CASSLSRIQPQHF. In DNA, the CDR3 is TGTGCCAGCAGTTTATCGCGGATCCAGCCCCAGCATTTT.

The gene calls are TRBV27 and TRBJ2-5; the D gene is possibly TRBD2 (5 bases). The length of the CDR3 is 14 residues. The germline gives CDR1 MNHEY, CDR2 SMNVEV (reference sequence). The ends were cut back, 2 bases at V and 5 bases at J, with 12 bases in the middle. CDR3 sequence reads: CASSLRAGKETQYF. CDR3 nucleotide sequence: TGTGCCAGCAGTTTAAGGGCCGGGAAGGAGACCCAGTACTTC.

The chain recombines TRBV19 with TRBJ2-1; weak D call: TRBD2 (6 bases). The germline CDR1 and CDR2 sequences are LNHDA and SQIVND (reference sequence). Trimming cost V 5 bases and J 5 bases, with 16 bases left between them. The CDR3 is 15 residues long. The chain's CDR3 is CASSPWRDPDNEQFF. CDR3 DNA: TGTGCCAGTAGTCCTTGGCGGGACCCCGACAATGAGCAGTTCTTC.

The rearrangement uses TRBV7-8 and TRBJ1-5, with a weak D call TRBD1 (5 bases). Germline CDR1 reads SGHVS; CDR2 reads FQNEAQ. V was shortened by 1 base and J by 0 bases, with 7 bases between the two germline ends. The CDR3 is made up of 15 amino acids. CDR3 amino acids: CASSLGDYSNQPQHF. Here the CDR3 DNA reads TGTGCCAGCAGCTTAGGGGACTATAGCAATCAGCCCCAGCATTTT.

V gene TRBV11-3 combines with J gene TRBJ1-1; D is unresolved. Germline CDR1 SGHNT, CDR2 YENEEA. The CDR3 totals 14 residues. V was clipped by 0 bases and J by 4 bases, with 9 bases between them. In DNA, the CDR3 is TGTGCCAGCAGCTTAGATCCGGGTTCCACTGAAGCTTTCTTT. It yields the protein CASSLDPGSTEAFF.

The chain combines TRBV14 with TRBJ2-3; TRBD2 aligns across 10 bases. Germline V gene lookup returns CDR1 SGHDN and CDR2 FVKESK. Trimming at V came to 4 bases and at J to 1 base, leaving 5 bases not matched to a gene. This CDR3 is built from 16 residues. CDR3 region: CASSRSGRVGTDTQYF. In DNA, the CDR3 is TGTGCCAGCAGCCGCAGCGGGAGGGTAGGCACAGATACGCAGTATTTT.

V is TRBV6-5 and J is TRBJ1-4; D gene ambiguous. V was pared by 7 bases and J by 10 bases, with 16 bases between. The CDR3 runs to 13 residues. CDR1 and CDR2 (germline): MNHEY, SVGAGI. As DNA, the CDR3 is TGTGCCAGCATGGAGGGAGGGTTTGGAAAACTGTTTTTT. Translation: CASMEGGFGKLFF.

The rearrangement uses TRBV7-8 and TRBJ2-1, with TRBD1 matching 8 bases. V was clipped by 2 bases and J by 0 bases; unmatched bases: 15. The CDR3 is made up of 20 amino acids. Germline values: CDR1 SGHVS, CDR2 FQNEAQ. The CDR3 nucleotides are TGTGCCAGCAGCTTACCGCGGACAGGGCCCAGGCCCCCCTCCTACAATGAGCAGTTCTTC. Protein: CASSLPRTGPRPPSYNEQFF.

V and J are TRBV19 and TRBJ2-1; D might be TRBD1 (6 bases). This CDR3 has 14 residues. Germline CDR1 LNHDA, CDR2 SQIVND (reference sequence). Between the trimmed V and J ends, which lost 6 bases and 8 bases, there was a span of 17 bases. CDR3 DNA sequence: TGTGCCAGTAGAGACGCGGACAACAGGGATGAGCAGTTCTTC. This gives the protein CASRDADNRDEQFF.

The CDR3 sequence: CASSQSTGLAGYNEQFF. CDR3 DNA: TGTGCCAGCAGCCAGTCCACGGGACTAGCGGGATACAATGAGCAGTTCTTC. V usage is TRBV3-1 (or the pseudogene TRBV3-2) and J usage is TRBJ2-1; 13 positions agree with TRBD2. The germline V gene has CDR1 LGHDT and CDR2 YNNKEL (reference sequence). This CDR3 is built from 17 residues. V trimming: 3 bases; J trimming: 4 bases; junction bases outside the gene matches: 6.

J is TRBJ1-5 and V is TRBV6-5; D gene uncertain. The V and J ends lost 4 bases and 3 bases respectively, with 7 bases between them. The germline CDR1 and CDR2 sequences are MNHEY and SVGAGI. The CDR3 runs 13 residues. The CDR3 reads CASSFSDNQPQHF. In nucleotides, the CDR3 is TGTGCCAGCAGTTTCAGCGACAATCAGCCCCAGCATTTT.

The chain employs TRBV7-9 and TRBJ2-7; 7 nucleotides agree with TRBD1. Unmatched junction bases numbered 10, after V lost 3 bases and J lost 2 bases. The CDR3 extends over 16 amino acids. Looked up from germline, CDR1 is SEHNR and CDR2 is FQNEAQ (reference sequence). CDR3 in DNA: TGTGCCAGCAGCTTTGACGAGGGGGCGCTGGCCTACGAGCAGTACGTC. Translation: CASSFDEGALAYEQYV.

The V call is TRBV7-2, the J call TRBJ2-7; D not resolved. The germline gives CDR1 SGHTA, CDR2 FQGNSA. With 6 bases removed from V and 4 bases from J, the gap between germline ends came to 13 bases. This CDR3 is built from 13 residues. As DNA, the CDR3 is TGTGCCAGCAGTCGAGAACCGATGTACGAGCAGTACGTC. This codes for CASSREPMYEQYV.

The chain links TRBV5-4 to TRBJ1-2; 9 nucleotides align to TRBD1. The germline V gene encodes CDR1 SGHNT and CDR2 YYREEE (reference sequence). Losses at the gene ends were 4 bases for V and 0 bases for J; bases not matched to a gene: 13. The CDR3 contains 18 residues. The CDR3 spells CASSPGGTGYNSNYGYTF. For the CDR3, the DNA is TGTGCCAGCAGCCCTGGCGGGACAGGGTATAACTCTAACTATGGCTACACCTTC.

This chain links TRBV6-2 or TRBV6-3 with TRBJ2-3; a weak D match, TRBD1 (5 bases). CDR3 length: 14 amino acids. Trimming removed 0 bases at V and 3 bases at J, with 7 bases between. CDR1 and CDR2 (germline): MNHEY, SVGEGT. This CDR3 reads CASSYSAGTDTQYF. The DNA for the CDR3 is TGTGCCAGCAGTTACTCCGCAGGGACAGATACGCAGTATTTT.

The chain uses TRBV6-2 or TRBV6-3 and TRBJ2-7, with D maybe TRBD1 (5 bases). Trimming pared 6 bases from V and 4 bases from J, leaving 10 bases between. The germline V gene has CDR1 MNHEY and CDR2 SVGEGT. The CDR3 contains 12 residues. CDR3 nucleotides: TGTGCCAGCAGCCACTCAGGGTACGAGCAGTACGTC. Protein sequence: CASSHSGYEQYV.